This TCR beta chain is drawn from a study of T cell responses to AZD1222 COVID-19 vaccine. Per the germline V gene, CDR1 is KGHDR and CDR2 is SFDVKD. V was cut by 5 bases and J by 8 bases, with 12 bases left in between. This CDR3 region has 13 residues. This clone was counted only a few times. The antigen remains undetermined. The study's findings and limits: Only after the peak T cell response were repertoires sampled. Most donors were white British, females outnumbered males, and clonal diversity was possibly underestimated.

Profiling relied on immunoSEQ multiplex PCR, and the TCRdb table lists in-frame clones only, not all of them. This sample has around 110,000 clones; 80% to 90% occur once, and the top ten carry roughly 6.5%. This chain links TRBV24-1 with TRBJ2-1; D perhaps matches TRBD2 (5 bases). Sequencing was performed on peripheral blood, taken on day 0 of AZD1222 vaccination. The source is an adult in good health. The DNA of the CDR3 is TGTGCCACCAGTGGTGGAGGTTGGGATGAGCAGTTCTTC. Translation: CATSGGGWDEQFF.